The next 20 T cell receptor beta chains were all read from a single sample in a study of blood T cell repertoires in COVID-19. The protocol was immunoSEQ multiplex PCR, while the TCRdb copy is restricted to in-frame clones and leaves out a portion. The data contain around 30,000 clones, about 91% of them singletons. Specimen: peripheral blood. The source of these receptors is a man aged 50-59 years with active COVID-19.

This chain uses TRBV3-1 (or the pseudogene TRBV3-2) with TRBJ2-7; the D is unclear. CDR1 LGHDT and CDR2 YNNKEL come from the germline V gene (reference sequence). This CDR3 comprises 13 residues. V was pared by 3 bases and J by 9 bases, with 15 bases between. CDR3 residues: CASSQAQVLPQYF. CDR3 DNA: TGTGCCAGCAGCCAGGCGCAGGTACTGCCGCAGTACTTC.

The chain employs TRBV3-1 (or the pseudogene TRBV3-2) and TRBJ1-6; D possibly corresponds to TRBD1 (5 bases). V shed 4 bases and J shed 10 bases, with 14 bases lying between them. The CDR3 covers 14 residues. The germline V gene encodes CDR1 LGHDT and CDR2 YNNKEL (reference sequence). The CDR3 DNA reads as TGTGCCAGCAGCCCCATGGGGCAAAGCTCACCCCTCCACTTT. Amino acid sequence: CASSPMGQSSPLHF.

The J gene is TRBJ2-3, the V gene TRBV7-9, with 10 bases identical to TRBD2. Losses at the gene ends were 3 bases for V and 4 bases for J; bases not matched to a gene: 16. The germline CDR1 and CDR2 sequences are SEHNR and FQNEAQ (reference sequence). The CDR3 extends over 19 amino acids. CDR3 bases: TGTGCCAGCAGCTTTATCGCTAGCGGGGGTGCTGGCGGTGCAGATACGCAGTATTTT. Encoded protein: CASSFIASGGAGGADTQYF.

This clone was seen only a few times. The V and J genes are TRBV21-1 and TRBJ1-5; the table's D call, TRBD1, has no DNA check behind it. TRBV21-1 counts as a pseudogene. This CDR3 region has 15 residues. The CDR3 sequence: CASSSKQGGNQPQHF. CDR3 nucleotides: TGTGCCAGCAGCAGTAAACAGGGGGGCAATCAGCCCCAGCATTTT.

The rearrangement links TRBV2 to TRBJ2-7; D gene unclear. CDR3 length equals 15 residues. V was clipped by 1 base and J by 3 bases, with 13 bases between them. Germline V CDR1 and CDR2: SNHLY, FYNNEI. CDR3 residues: CASSEEMGRHYEQYF. The CDR3 bases are TGTGCCAGCAGTGAAGAGATGGGCAGACACTACGAGCAGTACTTC.

The V and J genes are TRBV19 and TRBJ1-2, with TRBD1 as a possible D gene (5 bases). The CDR3 totals 14 residues. The germline gives CDR1 LNHDA, CDR2 SQIVND (reference sequence). Trimming took off 6 bases at V and 3 bases at J, with 14 bases between the two ends. The CDR3: CASRPGTGDYGYTF. CDR3 nucleotides: TGTGCCAGTAGACCCGGGACGGGAGACTATGGCTACACCTTC.

The chain employs TRBV4-1 and TRBJ1-5; 11 positions agree with TRBD1. The CDR3 is 17 residues long. CDR1 and CDR2 from the germline V gene are MGHRA and YSYEKL. With 1 base clipped from V and 7 bases from J, the junction kept 9 bases outside the gene matches. CDR3: CASSQGPGQGARQPQHF. The CDR3 region has the DNA TGCGCCAGCAGCCAAGGCCCCGGACAGGGGGCAAGACAGCCCCAGCATTTT.

The chain uses TRBV20-1 and TRBJ2-1, with D possibly being TRBD2 (5 bases). In germline, CDR1 is DFQATT, CDR2 SNEGSKA (reference sequence). The length of the CDR3 is 14 residues. V dropped 3 bases and J dropped 2 bases, with 11 bases sitting between them. The CDR3 DNA reads TGCAGTGCTAGTCCCGGGAATGCCTACAATGAGCAGTTCTTC. Its protein product is CSASPGNAYNEQFF.

The V call is TRBV28, the J call TRBJ1-5; D is ambiguous. Trimming left V 8 bases short and J 7 bases short, with 21 bases between. CDR1 is MDHEN and CDR2 is SYDVKM in the germline V gene. CDR3 length: 15 amino acids. As DNA, the CDR3 is TGTGCCAGCCTCGGAGGCTTCGGGGTTGGCCAGCCCCAGCATTTT. This encodes CASLGGFGVGQPQHF.

The chain is built from TRBV28 and TRBJ1-2, with a possible D match to TRBD1 (5 bases). The CDR3 is made up of 16 amino acids. The ends were cut back, 4 bases at V and 2 bases at J, with 17 bases in the middle. Per the germline V gene, CDR1 is MDHEN and CDR2 is SYDVKM. The CDR3 here is CASSSLLSQANYGYTF. For the CDR3, the DNA is TGTGCCAGCAGTTCCCTCCTGTCACAGGCGAACTATGGCTACACCTTC.

The chain is built from TRBV5-1 and TRBJ2-7; a weak D match, TRBD1 (5 bases). The length of the CDR3 is 13 residues. Germline V lookup: CDR1 SGHRS, CDR2 YFSETQ. The V end was cut by 4 bases, the J end by 2 bases, with 10 bases between. DNA for the CDR3: TGCGCCAGCAGCCCAGGGCCGCCCTACGAGCAGTACTTC. It is translated as CASSPGPPYEQYF.

The V gene is TRBV19, the J gene TRBJ1-5, with unresolved D. Germline lookup yields CDR1 LNHDA and CDR2 SQIVND (reference sequence). The CDR3 spans 15 residues. V dropped 6 bases and J dropped 1 base, with 13 bases sitting between them. The CDR3 here is CASRGLLGSNQPQHF. The CDR3 bases are TGTGCCAGTAGGGGCCTCCTTGGGAGCAATCAGCCCCAGCATTTT.

V usage is TRBV11-3 and J usage is TRBJ1-1, with 7 bases that match TRBD1. This CDR3 spans 14 amino acids. V lost 2 bases, J lost 5 bases, and 5 bases stayed unmatched. Per the germline V gene, CDR1 is SGHNT and CDR2 is YENEEA. The CDR3, as DNA: TGTGCCAGCAGCTTACCCAGGGGGAGGACTGAAGCTTTCTTT. Protein sequence: CASSLPRGRTEAFF.

This chain connects TRBV4-2 to TRBJ2-5, with TRBD2 matching over 12 bases. The junction had 0 bases not matched to a gene; V was cut back by 1 base and J by 3 bases. The length of the CDR3 is 15 residues. Germline lookup yields CDR1 LGHNA and CDR2 YNFKEQ. The CDR3 bases are TGTGCCAGCAGCCAAGGACTAGCGGGAGAAGAGACCCAGTACTTC. Its protein is CASSQGLAGEETQYF.

This clone was detected only once. The chain couples TRBV25-1 to TRBJ1-2; 10 bases match TRBD1. V gave up 4 bases and J gave up 7 bases; unmatched junction bases: 3. The germline V gene has CDR1 MGHDK and CDR2 SYGVNS. CDR3 size: 13 residues. DNA for the CDR3: TGTGCCAGCAGTGGACAGGGGGCGAGTGGCTACACCTTC. Its translation: CASSGQGASGYTF.

J is TRBJ2-3 and V is TRBV10-3; 10 bases map to TRBD2. Germline trimming cut 3 bases from V and 10 bases from J; bases unmatched to any gene: 10. The CDR3 extends over 15 amino acids. CDR1 ENHRY and CDR2 SYGVKD come from the germline V gene. The CDR3: CAISEGERGGRAQYF. DNA of the CDR3: TGTGCCATCAGTGAAGGAGAGCGGGGGGGCCGCGCGCAGTATTTT.

This clone appeared a single time. The chain uses TRBV11-3 and TRBJ2-7; the match to TRBD1 covers 11 bases. Germline V gene lookup returns CDR1 SGHNT and CDR2 YENEEA. V trimming: 4 bases; J trimming: 3 bases; junction bases outside the gene matches: 5. The CDR3 is 15 amino acids. The CDR3 region is CASSSPGQGGYEQYF. The CDR3 nucleotides are TGTGCCAGCAGCTCACCGGGACAGGGGGGCTACGAGCAGTACTTC.

This chain connects TRBV4-2 to TRBJ2-2; D is possibly TRBD1 (5 bases). Germline V gene data show CDR1 as LGHNA and CDR2 as YNFKEQ. The CDR3 consists of 14 residues. The CDR3 loop reads CEQGARANTGELFF. In nucleotides, the CDR3 is TGTGAGCAAGGGGCCAGGGCGAACACCGGGGAGCTGTTTTTT.

J is TRBJ1-2 and V is TRBV28; D is possibly TRBD1 (5 bases). Germline V CDR1 and CDR2: MDHEN, SYDVKM. Trimming stripped 8 bases from V and 4 bases from J, with 14 bases between. The CDR3 has 13 residues. This chain's CDR3 is CASANTGGYGYTF. In DNA, the CDR3 is TGTGCCAGCGCAAACACCGGGGGCTATGGCTACACCTTC.

V gene TRBV5-1 combines with J gene TRBJ2-7; the D is unclear. Trimming took off 0 bases at V and 2 bases at J, with 9 bases between the two ends. CDR3 size: 14 residues. From germline, CDR1 is SGHRS and CDR2 YFSETQ. CDR3 in amino acids: CASSLGRSAYEQYF. For the CDR3, the DNA is TGCGCCAGCAGCTTGGGACGGAGTGCCTACGAGCAGTACTTC.